The 22 T cell receptor beta chains below come from one sample, sequenced in a study of CD8 T cells in Susac syndrome. With random hexamers, reverse transcription was performed on about 0.5 to 1 ug of RNA. TCRdb processed the immunoSEQ multiplex PCR reads anew with MiXCR; each CDR3 protein has one entry. There are 70,000 to 100,000 distinct CDR3 sequences in the sample; approximately 95% occur only once, and around 0.3% lies in the top ten. Source material: CD8+ T cells from PBMCs. These receptors came from a human donor in good health.

The V gene is TRBV19, the J gene TRBJ2-7, with 10 nucleotides matching TRBD1. Germline V CDR1 and CDR2: LNHDA, SQIVND (reference sequence). V shed 5 bases and J 6 bases; nucleotides not matched to a gene: 10. This CDR3 has 15 residues. The CDR3 sequence is CASSAWDRGESEQYF. CDR3 DNA sequence: TGTGCCAGTAGTGCCTGGGACAGGGGCGAAAGCGAGCAGTACTTC.

DNA for the CDR3: TGTGCCATTACCGGGGACGGGACCCAGTACTTC. Its protein is CAITGDGTQYF. The chain has TRBV6-5 and TRBJ2-5; D is possibly TRBD1 or TRBD2 (5 bases each). The V end lost 10 bases, the J end lost 7 bases, and 13 bases lay between the germline ends. The CDR3 spans 11 residues. Looked up from germline, CDR1 is MNHEY and CDR2 is SVGAGI.

The chain recombines TRBV2 with TRBJ2-2, with 7 bases matching TRBD1. The CDR3 is 15 residues long. Trimming at V came to 3 bases and at J to 3 bases, leaving 4 bases not matched to a gene. CDR1 and CDR2 (germline): SNHLY, FYNNEI. Here the CDR3 reads CASSDRQGYTGELFF. CDR3 bases: TGTGCCAGCAGTGACAGACAGGGATACACCGGGGAGCTGTTTTTT.

This rearrangement joins TRBV7-9 to TRBJ2-3; tentative D call: TRBD2 (6 bases). The CDR3 consists of 13 residues. Trimming shortened V by 4 bases and J by 6 bases, and 11 bases separated the two germline ends. Germline values: CDR1 SEHNR, CDR2 FQNEAQ (reference sequence). The CDR3 region has the DNA TGTGCCAGCAGCTATGGACTAAGGGATACGCAGTATTTT. Its translation: CASSYGLRDTQYF.

This sequence joins TRBV5-6 and TRBJ2-5; the match to TRBD2 covers 8 bases. This CDR3 is 18 amino acids long. The germline V gene encodes CDR1 SGHDT and CDR2 YYEEEE. V lost 3 bases and J lost 1; bases outside the gene matches: 14. In DNA form, the CDR3 reads TGTGCCAGCAGCTCGCCCCCCGTGGGGAGCGGGGGCCAAGAGACCCAGTACTTC. Protein sequence: CASSSPPVGSGGQETQYF.

This clonotype was seen just once. The chain carries TRBV6-1 and TRBJ2-5; the D call may be TRBD1 or TRBD2 (5 bases each). This CDR3 has 17 residues. Trimming shortened V by 8 bases and J by 0 bases, and 22 bases separated the two germline ends. Germline V gene data show CDR1 as MNHNS and CDR2 as SASEGT. CDR3 bases: TGTGCCAGCTCCCCAACCAGGGACCCCTTGTACCAAGAGACCCAGTACTTC. Residues: CASSPTRDPLYQETQYF.

The rearrangement links TRBV20-1 to TRBJ2-7, with D perhaps being TRBD1 or TRBD2 (6 bases each). CDR3 length: 16 amino acids. Trimming removed 3 bases from V and 0 bases from J, with 18 bases in between. Germline V gene data show CDR1 as DFQATT and CDR2 as SNEGSKA (reference sequence). CDR3 region: CSARWAGGPSSYEQYF. CDR3 nucleotides: TGCAGTGCTAGGTGGGCCGGGGGCCCGAGCTCCTACGAGCAGTACTTC.

This chain uses TRBV3-1 with TRBJ2-7, with D possibly matching TRBD1 (5 bases). This CDR3 is 14 amino acids long. CDR1 and CDR2 from the germline V gene are LGHDT and YNNKEL (reference sequence). Deletions cut 1 base from V and 2 bases from J, with 9 bases between. The CDR3 region has the DNA TGTGCCAGCAGCCAAGGCAGGGTCCCCTACGAGCAGTACTTC. Its protein is CASSQGRVPYEQYF.

V and J are TRBV29-1 and TRBJ1-1; 8 bases are a match to TRBD1. V lost 2 bases to trimming and J lost 8 bases; unmatched junction nucleotides: 7. The germline CDR1 and CDR2 sequences are SQVTM and ANQGSEA. The CDR3 is 13 amino acids. CDR3 in DNA: TGCAGCGTTGAAAGTATTGGGACAGGCGAAGCTTTCTTT. It specifies CSVESIGTGEAFF.

This sequence joins TRBV19 and TRBJ1-6, with TRBD1 as a possible D gene (5 bases). The V end lost 5 bases, the J end lost 8 bases, and 16 bases lay between the germline ends. The CDR3 contains 15 residues. The V gene's germline CDR1 is LNHDA and CDR2 SQIVND (reference sequence). CDR3 loop: CASSSSAGRDSPLHF. In DNA, the CDR3 is TGTGCCAGTAGTTCCTCGGCAGGGCGGGATTCACCCCTCCACTTT.

The rearrangement links TRBV5-1 to TRBJ1-1, with a possible D match to TRBD1 (5 bases). CDR1 is SGHRS, CDR2 YFSETQ, per germline. This CDR3 comprises 12 residues. Trimming removed 2 bases from V and 6 bases from J, with 8 bases in between. The CDR3 DNA reads TGCGCCAGCAGCTTAGGGGTGTCTGAAGCTTTCTTT. Protein: CASSLGVSEAFF.

The chain joins TRBV29-1 to TRBJ2-2; D not resolved. CDR1 SQVTM and CDR2 ANQGSEA come from the germline V gene. CDR3 length: 12 amino acids. Trimming removed 0 bases at V and 8 bases at J, with 7 bases between. CDR3 region: CSVEDIRGELFF. CDR3 in DNA: TGCAGCGTTGAAGATATAAGAGGGGAGCTGTTTTTT.

CDR3 DNA sequence: TGTGCCAGCAGCCTAGGACAGCCCAGCTCCTACGAGCAGTACTTC. Its protein product is CASSLGQPSSYEQYF. The chain couples TRBV28 to TRBJ2-7, with a weak D call TRBD1 (6 bases). The CDR3 is 15 residues long. Germline values: CDR1 MDHEN, CDR2 SYDVKM. The V gene lost 6 bases and the J gene lost 0 bases, with 15 bases spanning the gap.

J is TRBJ2-1 and V is TRBV27, with D maybe TRBD2 (6 bases). This CDR3 is 12 amino acids long. CDR1 is MNHEY, CDR2 SMNVEV, per germline (reference sequence). The V and J ends lost 7 bases and 4 bases respectively, with 8 bases between them. The CDR3 loop reads CASIGGYNEQFF. DNA of the CDR3: TGTGCCAGCATCGGGGGTTACAATGAGCAGTTCTTC.

V gene TRBV5-1 combines with J gene TRBJ2-3, with 9 nucleotides matching TRBD2. CDR1 and CDR2 (germline): SGHRS, YFSETQ. This CDR3 has 18 amino acids. Losses at the gene ends were 1 base for V and 4 bases for J; bases not matched to a gene: 13. CDR3: CASSLNSGGTPSPDTQYF. CDR3 bases: TGCGCCAGCAGCTTGAATAGCGGGGGCACTCCCTCCCCAGATACGCAGTATTTT.

J is TRBJ1-2 and V is TRBV9; the D is unclear. CDR3 length: 16 residues. The germline CDR1 and CDR2 sequences are SGDLS and YYNGEE. V lost 4 bases and J lost 3, with 19 bases in between. The CDR3: CASSFHRAGRDYGYTF. In DNA, the CDR3 is TGTGCCAGCAGCTTTCACCGGGCCGGGAGAGACTATGGCTACACCTTC.

J is TRBJ2-1 and V is TRBV20-1, with D perhaps being TRBD1 or TRBD2 (5 bases each). In germline, CDR1 is DFQATT, CDR2 SNEGSKA (reference sequence). There are 10 residues in the CDR3. V was clipped by 3 bases and J by 8 bases, with 5 bases between them. The CDR3 region is CSARGDEQFF. Written as DNA, the CDR3 is TGCAGTGCTAGGGGGGATGAGCAGTTCTTC.

In this sample, this clonotype turned up once. The V and J genes are TRBV2 and TRBJ2-7; TRBD1 matches 9 bases. Germline CDR1 is SNHLY and CDR2 is FYNNEI. This CDR3 has 13 residues. The J segment lost 3 bases and the V segment lost 8 bases, leaving 5 bases of the junction unmatched. CDR3 region: CASRTGEGYEQYF. The DNA for the CDR3 is TGTGCCAGCCGGACAGGGGAGGGCTACGAGCAGTACTTC.

The chain links TRBV29-1 to TRBJ2-2, with no clear D. Germline CDR1 is SQVTM and CDR2 is ANQGSEA. The V end lost 4 bases, the J end lost 7 bases, and 10 bases lay between the germline ends. The CDR3 is made up of 12 amino acids. Here the CDR3 DNA reads TGCAGCGTTGTGTGGGGAAACGGGGAGCTGTTTTTT. The encoded protein is CSVVWGNGELFF.

The gene calls are TRBV5-4 and TRBJ2-7, with D possibly TRBD2 on 5 matching bases. This CDR3 is built from 17 residues. The ends were cut back, 4 bases at V and 7 bases at J, with 27 bases in the middle. Germline V gene data show CDR1 as SGHNT and CDR2 as YYREEE (reference sequence). CDR3 sequence reads: CASSPPPGLASNLEQYF. CDR3 in DNA: TGTGCCAGCAGCCCTCCCCCGGGATTAGCTAGCAACCTGGAGCAGTACTTC.

The CDR3 reads CASSLGTGSYGYTF. The CDR3, as DNA: TGTGCCAGTAGTCTCGGGACAGGGTCCTATGGCTACACCTTC. This chain joins TRBV19 and TRBJ1-2, with 9 bases identical to TRBD1. V gave up 5 bases and J gave up 4 bases; unmatched junction bases: 5. The germline V gene has CDR1 LNHDA and CDR2 SQIVND (reference sequence). The CDR3 runs 14 residues.

This clonotype was seen a handful of times. The rearrangement uses TRBV5-6 and TRBJ1-2; D is unresolved. This CDR3 is 13 amino acids long. Trimming stripped 0 bases from V and 8 bases from J, with 11 bases between. The germline V gene encodes CDR1 SGHDT and CDR2 YYEEEE. CDR3: CASSLGQGGGYTF. The CDR3 DNA sequence: TGTGCCAGCAGCTTGGGACAAGGAGGCGGCTACACCTTC.